These 19 T cell receptor beta chains share one sample of origin, sequenced in a study of blood T cells in healthy people across ages (dated by TCRdb to between 2014 and 2016). The method was 5' RACE. Sequencing relied on an Illumina HiSeq 2500. A second PCR of roughly 7 to 11 cycles was run with a J-beta primer mix and a sample-barcoded 5' primer. TCRdb cleaned the public reads at Q25 with fastp, built clones with MiXCR and kept in-frame beta chains. Each entry merges the rows of one CDR3 protein and shows their most common DNA and genes. For this sample there are about 830,000 distinct CDR3 sequences; less than 80% appear just once. 28% of the sample comes from the top ten. Material: blood. These receptors originate from a man younger than 45 in good health.

The chain employs TRBV2 and TRBJ2-5, with D possibly TRBD1 on 6 matching bases. CDR3 size: 13 residues. CDR1 SNHLY and CDR2 FYNNEI come from the germline V gene. Trimming removed 3 bases from V and 5 bases from J, with 10 bases in between. CDR3 loop: CASSDRGYETQYF. The CDR3 region has the DNA TGTGCCAGCAGTGATAGGGGGTATGAGACCCAGTACTTC.

V is TRBV2 and J is TRBJ2-1, with 12 nucleotides matching TRBD1. V lost 4 bases and J lost 8; bases outside the gene matches: 3. In germline, CDR1 is SNHLY, CDR2 FYNNEI. The CDR3 runs 14 residues. The CDR3 DNA is TGTGCCAGCAGTGGGGACAGGGGGCTGGATGAGCAGTTCTTC. Residues: CASSGDRGLDEQFF.

The genes are TRBV14 and TRBJ2-2; D ambiguous. The CDR3 is made up of 15 amino acids. V lost 1 base and J lost 4, with 10 bases in between. The germline CDR1 and CDR2 sequences are SGHDN and FVKESK. The CDR3 coding sequence is TGTGCCAGCAGCCAAGTTCCGGGTTTCACCGGGGAGCTGTTTTTT. Its translation: CASSQVPGFTGELFF.

The genes are TRBV3-1 and TRBJ1-5; D not resolved. This CDR3 is 14 amino acids long. Trimming took off 3 bases at V and 0 bases at J, with 6 bases between the two ends. Germline assignment: CDR1 LGHDT and CDR2 YNNKEL (reference sequence). This CDR3 reads CASSQIGSNQPQHF. The CDR3 DNA reads TGTGCCAGCAGCCAGATCGGTAGCAATCAGCCCCAGCATTTT.

This clonotype showed up just a few times. In nucleotides, the CDR3 is TGCAGTGCTAGAGCGTCCGAGTACGAGCAGTACTTC. This encodes CSARASEYEQYF. The chain has TRBV20-1 and TRBJ2-7, with unresolved D. The CDR3 contains 12 residues. The germline V gene has CDR1 DFQATT and CDR2 SNEGSKA (reference sequence). V lost 1 base to trimming and J lost 4 bases, with 8 bases between them.

This clonotype was seen once. This chain uses TRBV9 with TRBJ2-7; 10 bases align to TRBD1. The germline V gene encodes CDR1 SGDLS and CDR2 YYNGEE. The CDR3 loop spans 16 amino acids. Trimming at V came to 0 bases and at J to 4 bases, leaving 7 bases not matched to a gene. The CDR3 protein is CASSVALGTGVYEQYF. CDR3 nucleotides: TGTGCCAGCAGCGTAGCTTTGGGGACAGGGGTGTACGAGCAGTACTTC.

This sequence joins TRBV5-6 and TRBJ2-1; D may be TRBD1 or TRBD2 (5 bases each). The length of the CDR3 is 15 residues. V was trimmed by 3 bases and J by 7 bases, leaving 17 bases between them. The germline gives CDR1 SGHDT, CDR2 YYEEEE. The CDR3 DNA follows: TGTGCCAGCAGCTACGGGGCCCAACGGCCAAATGAGCAGTTCTTC. It is translated as CASSYGAQRPNEQFF.

The chain joins TRBV9 to TRBJ2-3; 10 bases agree with TRBD2. The CDR3 has 15 amino acids. Germline assignment: CDR1 SGDLS and CDR2 YYNGEE. The V segment lost 2 bases and the J segment 4 bases; nucleotides outside the gene matches: 4. As DNA, the CDR3 is TGTGCCAGCAGCGTGGGACTAGCGTCCGCAGATACGCAGTATTTT. Protein product: CASSVGLASADTQYF.

This chain connects TRBV9 to TRBJ2-3; TRBD2 might be the D (6 bases). This CDR3 is built from 17 residues. V lost 2 bases, J lost 0 bases, and 16 bases lay in between. Germline V gene lookup returns CDR1 SGDLS and CDR2 YYNGEE. CDR3 coding DNA: TGTGCCAGCAGCGTCCACCCAATAGCGGTGAGCACAGATACGCAGTATTTT. Its protein product is CASSVHPIAVSTDTQYF.

This chain uses TRBV7-2 with TRBJ2-3; D gene uncertain. With 7 bases removed from V and 4 bases from J, the gap between germline ends came to 9 bases. Germline loops: CDR1 SGHTA, CDR2 FQGNSA. The CDR3 runs 12 residues. CDR3 region: CASTAGADTQYF. CDR3 sequence (DNA): TGTGCCAGCACGGCCGGCGCAGATACGCAGTATTTT.

The chain has TRBV29-1 and TRBJ1-2; D uncertain. Per the germline V gene, CDR1 is SQVTM and CDR2 is ANQGSEA. The CDR3 length is 15 residues. Between the trimmed V and J ends, which lost 7 bases and 0 bases, there was a span of 18 bases. The CDR3 DNA sequence: TGCAGCGCCACAATATTACGGGCGCCTAACTATGGCTACACCTTC. Translated: CSATILRAPNYGYTF.

This sequence joins TRBV28 and TRBJ2-6, with 11 bases that match TRBD2. From germline, CDR1 is MDHEN and CDR2 SYDVKM. This CDR3 spans 18 amino acids. The V segment lost 7 bases and the J segment 1 base; nucleotides outside the gene matches: 9. This chain's CDR3 is CASTGGLAERSGANVLTF. Here the CDR3 DNA reads TGTGCCAGCACCGGGGGACTAGCGGAGAGATCTGGGGCCAACGTCCTGACTTTC.

This clonotype has just a few counts. J is TRBJ1-1 and V is TRBV18, with D tentatively TRBD1 (6 bases). The CDR3 covers 14 residues. From germline, CDR1 is KGHSH and CDR2 LQKENI. Trimming took 3 bases from V and 5 from J, leaving 13 bases between them. The CDR3 DNA reads as TGTGCCAGCTCACCGCAGGGGTCGGAAACTGAAGCTTTCTTT. Residues: CASSPQGSETEAFF.

This chain joins TRBV5-1 and TRBJ2-7; 7 nucleotides line up with TRBD1. Germline CDR1 is SGHRS and CDR2 is YFSETQ. This CDR3 region has 14 residues. V was pared by 4 bases and J by 0 bases, with 4 bases of the junction left unmatched. The chain's CDR3 is CASSISGGSYEQYF. The CDR3 DNA reads as TGCGCCAGCAGCATCTCAGGGGGCTCCTACGAGCAGTACTTC.

The chain joins TRBV6-5 to TRBJ2-1; TRBD2 matches at 7 bases. The ends lost 6 bases at V and 7 bases at J; junction bases unmatched: 3. The CDR3 consists of 12 residues. Looked up from germline, CDR1 is MNHEY and CDR2 is SVGAGI. CDR3 amino acids: CASRARGNEQFF. In nucleotides, the CDR3 is TGTGCCAGCAGAGCGCGGGGGAATGAGCAGTTCTTC.

The chain joins TRBV6-5 to TRBJ2-1; the D gene is possibly TRBD1 (6 bases). CDR3 length equals 14 residues. With 2 bases removed from V and 4 bases from J, the gap between germline ends came to 9 bases. Germline-derived CDR1 and CDR2 are MNHEY and SVGAGI. This CDR3 reads CASSYNRVYNEQFF. CDR3 in DNA: TGTGCCAGCAGTTACAACAGGGTTTACAATGAGCAGTTCTTC.

This clonotype has a count of ten or more. The chain has TRBV6-4 and TRBJ1-5, with no clear D. The germline CDR1 and CDR2 sequences are MRHNA and SNTAGT. Trimming shortened V by 2 bases and J by 1 base, and 3 bases separated the two germline ends. The CDR3 totals 13 residues. DNA of the CDR3: TGTGCCAGCAGTGACGGGAGCAATCAGCCCCAGCATTTT. Residues: CASSDGSNQPQHF.

For this clonotype: At one of its ends the junction is not consistent with the germline gene, which may arise from a read error. The gene calls are TRBV15 and TRBJ2-3, with D tentatively TRBD2 (5 bases). The CDR3 totals 16 residues. CDR1 LNHNV and CDR2 YYDKDF come from the germline V gene (reference sequence). CDR3 protein: CATSRDRAASTDTQNF. CDR3 nucleotides: TGTGCCACCAGCAGAGATAGGGCGGCTAGCACAGATACGCAGAATTTT.

The V gene is TRBV2, the J gene TRBJ1-6, with 9 bases that match TRBD1. Germline V gene lookup returns CDR1 SNHLY and CDR2 FYNNEI. V was clipped by 2 bases and J by 14 bases; unmatched bases: 13. The CDR3 runs to 16 residues. The CDR3 coding sequence is TGTGCCAGCAGTGAAACGGGGACAGGGATCGGGCGAACCCTCCACTTT. Translating gives CASSETGTGIGRTLHF.